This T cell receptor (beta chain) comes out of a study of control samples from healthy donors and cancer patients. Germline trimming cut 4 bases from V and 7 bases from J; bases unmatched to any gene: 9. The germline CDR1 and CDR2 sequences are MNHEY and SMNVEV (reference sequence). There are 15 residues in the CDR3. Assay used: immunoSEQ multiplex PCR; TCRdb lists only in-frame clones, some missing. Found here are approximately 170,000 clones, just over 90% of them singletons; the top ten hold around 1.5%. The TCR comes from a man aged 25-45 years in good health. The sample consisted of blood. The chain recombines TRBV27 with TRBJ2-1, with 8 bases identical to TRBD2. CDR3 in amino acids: CASSSPGTRRNEQFF. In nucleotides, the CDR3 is TGTGCCAGCAGTTCGCCGGGGACTAGGAGAAATGAGCAGTTCTTC.